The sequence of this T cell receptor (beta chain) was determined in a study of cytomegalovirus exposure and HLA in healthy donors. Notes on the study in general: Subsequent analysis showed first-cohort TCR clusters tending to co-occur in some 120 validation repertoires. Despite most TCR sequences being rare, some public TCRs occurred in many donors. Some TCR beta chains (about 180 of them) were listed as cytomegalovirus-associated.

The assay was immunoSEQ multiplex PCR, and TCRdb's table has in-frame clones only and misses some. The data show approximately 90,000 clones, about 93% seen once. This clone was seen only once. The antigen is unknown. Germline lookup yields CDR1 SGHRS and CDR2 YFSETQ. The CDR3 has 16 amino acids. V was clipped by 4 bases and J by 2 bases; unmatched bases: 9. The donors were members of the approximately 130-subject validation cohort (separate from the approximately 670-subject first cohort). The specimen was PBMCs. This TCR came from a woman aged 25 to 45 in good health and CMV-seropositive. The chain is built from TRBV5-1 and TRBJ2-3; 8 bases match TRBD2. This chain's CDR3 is CASSPGTRRDTDTQYF. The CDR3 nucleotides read TGCGCCAGCAGCCCCGGGACTAGGAGAGACACAGATACGCAGTATTTT.